These T cell receptor beta chains were read from a single sample in a study of Ad26.COV2.S vaccination and SARS-CoV-2 variants. The repertoire was sequenced with immunoSEQ multiplex PCR; TCRdb's copy has only in-frame clones and lacks some. The sample includes about 440,000 clones, 90% of them seen just once. Sequenced here: peripheral blood, sampled in a trial of Ad26.COV2.S vaccine versus placebo. These receptors came from a person between 18 and 59 years old who received the Ad26.COV2.S COVID-19 vaccine or a placebo. Both conserved end residues are part of each CDR3. The D gene is left open where the match is weak. Clone size appears in some rows only: once, few, many, or a class for an expanded clone.

cdr3_length clone_size j_call d_call v_call cdr3_nt cdr3_aa
14 NA TRBJ1-4 TRBD1 TRBV15 TGTGCCACCAGCATTTGGACAGGGAGGGAAAAACTGTTTTTT CATSIWTGREKLFF
16 NA TRBJ2-2 NA TRBV10-3 TGTGCCATCAGTGAGTCAAGGGGGGCGAACACCGGGGAGCTGTTTTTT CAISESRGANTGELFF
15 NA TRBJ2-2 NA TRBV11-3 TGTGCCAGCAGCTTAGGCGGAGGAGGTACCGGGGAGCTGTTTTTT CASSLGGGGTGELFF
14 NA TRBJ1-1 TRBD1 TRBV11-1 TGTGCCAGCAGCCTACAGGGGCTGAACACTGAAGCTTTCTTT CASSLQGLNTEAFF
16 NA TRBJ2-3 TRBD1 TRBV5-1 TGCGCCAGCAGCTCAAGCAGGGGGCGATTACGAGATACGCAGTATTTT CASSSSRGRLRDTQYF
16 once TRBJ2-7 NA TRBV11-2 TGTGCCAGCAGCTTAGATGGGAGCGTGAGCTCCTACGAGCAGTACTTC CASSLDGSVSSYEQYF
16 NA TRBJ1-5 NA TRBV27 TGTGCCAGCAGTAGATCGGGGAAGTTAGGCAATCAGCCCCAGCATTTT CASSRSGKLGNQPQHF
16 NA TRBJ2-2 NA TRBV7-9 TGTGCCAGCAGCCTGACAGACATAAGGAACACCGGGGAGCTGTTTTTT CASSLTDIRNTGELFF
14 NA TRBJ1-2 TRBD1 TRBV29-1 TGCAGCGTTGAAGAGGACAGGAGAAACTATGGCTACACCTTC CSVEEDRRNYGYTF
14 NA TRBJ2-7 NA TRBV18 TGTGCCAGCTCACCCACCGGGACGGACTACGAGCAGTACTTC CASSPTGTDYEQYF
17 few TRBJ2-3 NA TRBV14 TGTGCCAGCAGCCAACGAATTGCGGGACCTAGCACAGATACGCAGTATTTT CASSQRIAGPSTDTQYF
15 NA TRBJ2-1 NA TRBV5-1 TGCGCCAGCAGCTTGGAACCGGGAAGGTCCAATGAGCAGTTCTTC CASSLEPGRSNEQFF
15 few TRBJ1-6 TRBD1 TRBV9 TGTGCCAGCAGCGTCGGGGACAGGGCCAATTCACCCCTCCACTTT CASSVGDRANSPLHF
14 NA TRBJ1-1 NA TRBV5-1 TGCGCCAGCAGCTTGGGTTCAGGGTCCCCTGAAGCTTTCTTT CASSLGSGSPEAFF
16 NA TRBJ2-5 TRBD2 TRBV11-2 TGTGCCAGCAGCTCAGCGGGAGGGGGTTCTTCTGAGACCCAGTACTTC CASSSAGGGSSETQYF